This TCR beta chain emerged from a study of shared clonotypes between healthy human individuals. V was shortened by 3 bases and J by 4 bases, with 10 bases between the two germline ends. The CDR3 length is 13 residues. The V gene's germline CDR1 is MDHEN and CDR2 SYDVKM. CD45RO-negative cells were positively selected for CCR7, leaving out terminally differentiated effector memory CD45RA+ cells. Genomic DNA from each subset was divided evenly over several immunoSEQ plates. The authors loaded about 200 ng DNA, around 32,000 T cell genomes, into sorted-subset replicate PCRs. The protocol was immunoSEQ multiplex PCR, while the TCRdb copy is restricted to in-frame clones and leaves out a portion. Of around 550,000 clones listed, roughly 95% were seen once; the top ten hold about 0.11%.

The chain couples TRBV28 to TRBJ2-7; D unresolved. The receptor was derived from a woman aged 25 to 45 in good health. Sequencing was carried out using naive CD8+ T cells sorted from blood. The CDR3 bases are TGTGCCAGCAGTTTCAGACACTTGTACGAGCAGTACTTC. It translates to CASSFRHLYEQYF.